This TCR beta chain was retrieved from a study of T cell clonality in common variable immunodeficiency. Study results and caveats: Compared with healthy controls, CVID subjects showed increased TCRbeta clonality, mostly in about a third.

Data came from immunoSEQ multiplex PCR; TCRdb stores just in-frame clones and leaves some out. This sample has approximately 44,000 clones, each found more than once. V was clipped by 2 bases and J by 4 bases, with 17 bases between them. The germline CDR1 and CDR2 sequences are KGHSH and LQKENI. This CDR3 is built from 16 residues. This clone has at least ten counts. What it binds is not known. The sequenced fragment ends 3 residues before the CDR3 boundary, so the rest is inferred from the germline J gene. This chain uses TRBV18 with TRBJ2-5; TRBD2 might be the D (5 bases). The source material was peripheral blood mononuclear cells. This receptor was taken from a person aged 18-70 years in good health. The CDR3 loop reads CASSPSGVSGTETQYF. The sequenced part of the CDR3 DNA is TGTGCCAGCTCACCATCCGGGGTTTCAGGTACAGAGACC.